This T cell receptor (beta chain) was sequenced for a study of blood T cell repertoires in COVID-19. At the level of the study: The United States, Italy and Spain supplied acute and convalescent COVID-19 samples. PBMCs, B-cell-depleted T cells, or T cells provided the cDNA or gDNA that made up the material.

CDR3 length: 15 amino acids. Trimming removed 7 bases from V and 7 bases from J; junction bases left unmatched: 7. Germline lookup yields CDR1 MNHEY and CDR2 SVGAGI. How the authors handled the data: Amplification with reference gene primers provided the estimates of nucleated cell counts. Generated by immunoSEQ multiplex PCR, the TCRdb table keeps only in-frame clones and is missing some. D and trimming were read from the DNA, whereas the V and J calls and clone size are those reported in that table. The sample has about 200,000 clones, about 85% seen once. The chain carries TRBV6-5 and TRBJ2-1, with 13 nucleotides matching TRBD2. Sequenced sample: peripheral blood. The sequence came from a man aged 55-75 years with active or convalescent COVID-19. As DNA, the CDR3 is TGTGCCAGCACCTTAGGGACTAGCGGGGCAAATGAGCAGTTCTTC. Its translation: CASTLGTSGANEQFF.